This T cell receptor beta chain was identified during a study of T cell changes during pregnancy in multiple sclerosis (dated 2019 in TCRdb). Regarding the study in general: The study examined how the T cell repertoire changed over the course of pregnancy in women with multiple sclerosis.

Libraries were prepared through the immunoSEQ multiplex PCR assay. Drawn from immuneACCESS, this table holds only the in-frame rearrangements with V and J called that TCRdb kept. Clones are partly lost; checked studies trace under half to an unresolved V gene and leave the rest unexplained. Recorded for this sample are more than 25,000 clones; roughly nine tenths of them occurred a single time. The top ten hold around 5% of the sample. About this clone itself: Its binding antigen is unknown. The input lacks base qualities; no much larger clone sits a single base away.

Taken from cysteine to phenylalanine, the CDR3 has 16 residues. The read is trimmed to its CDR3 DNA, 48 bases read in frame from base 1. The germline V gene sets CDR1 to SGHAT and CDR2 to FQNNGV. V trim: 0 bases; J trim: 1 base; unmatched bases: 6. The chain is assembled from TRBV11-2 and TRBJ2-7; TRBD2 agrees with 7 junctional bases. The sample consisted of peripheral blood, taken in the first trimester of pregnancy. The TCR was taken from a female donor in good health, enrolled as a control in a pregnancy study. CDR3 region: CASSLDSGLVSYEQYF. The DNA is TGTGCCAGCAGCTTAGATTCTGGACTAGTATCCTACGAGCAGTACTTC.